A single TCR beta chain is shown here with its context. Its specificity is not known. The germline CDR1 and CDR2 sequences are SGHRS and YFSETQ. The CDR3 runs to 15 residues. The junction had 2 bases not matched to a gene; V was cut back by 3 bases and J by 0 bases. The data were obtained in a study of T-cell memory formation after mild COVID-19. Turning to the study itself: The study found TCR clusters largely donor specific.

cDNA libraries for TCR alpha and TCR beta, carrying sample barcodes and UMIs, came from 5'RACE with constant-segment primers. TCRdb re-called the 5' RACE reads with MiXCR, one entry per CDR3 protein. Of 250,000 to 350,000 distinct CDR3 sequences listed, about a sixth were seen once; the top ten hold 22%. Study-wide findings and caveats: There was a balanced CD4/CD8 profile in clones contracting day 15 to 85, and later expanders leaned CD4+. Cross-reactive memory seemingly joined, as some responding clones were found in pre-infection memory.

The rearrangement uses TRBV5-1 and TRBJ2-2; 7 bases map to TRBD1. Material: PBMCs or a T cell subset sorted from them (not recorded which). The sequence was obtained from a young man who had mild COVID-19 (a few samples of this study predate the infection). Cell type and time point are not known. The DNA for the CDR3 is TGCGCCAGCAGCTCAACAGGGGCGAACACCGGGGAGCTGTTTTTT. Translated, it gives CASSSTGANTGELFF.